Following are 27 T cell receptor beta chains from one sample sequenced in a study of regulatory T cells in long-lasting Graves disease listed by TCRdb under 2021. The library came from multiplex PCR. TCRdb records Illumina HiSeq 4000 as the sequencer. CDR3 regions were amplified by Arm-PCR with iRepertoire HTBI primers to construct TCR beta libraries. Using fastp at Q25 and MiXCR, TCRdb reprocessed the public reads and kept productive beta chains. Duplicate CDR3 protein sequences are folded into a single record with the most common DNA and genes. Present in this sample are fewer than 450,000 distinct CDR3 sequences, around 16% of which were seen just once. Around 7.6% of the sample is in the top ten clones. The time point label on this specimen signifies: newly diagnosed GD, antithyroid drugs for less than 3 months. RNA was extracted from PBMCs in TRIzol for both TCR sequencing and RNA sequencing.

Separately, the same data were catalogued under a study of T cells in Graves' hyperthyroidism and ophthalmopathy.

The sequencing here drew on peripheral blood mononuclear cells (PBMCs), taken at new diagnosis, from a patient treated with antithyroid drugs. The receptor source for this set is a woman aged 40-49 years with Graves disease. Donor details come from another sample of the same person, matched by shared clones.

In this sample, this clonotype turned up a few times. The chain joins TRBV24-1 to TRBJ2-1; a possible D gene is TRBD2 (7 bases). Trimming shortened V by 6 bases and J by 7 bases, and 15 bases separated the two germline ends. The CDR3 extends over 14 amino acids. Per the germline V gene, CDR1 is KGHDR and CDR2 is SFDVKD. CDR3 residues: CATSPRGALNEQFF. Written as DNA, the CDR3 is TGTGCCACCAGTCCTCGGGGGGCGCTAAATGAGCAGTTCTTC.

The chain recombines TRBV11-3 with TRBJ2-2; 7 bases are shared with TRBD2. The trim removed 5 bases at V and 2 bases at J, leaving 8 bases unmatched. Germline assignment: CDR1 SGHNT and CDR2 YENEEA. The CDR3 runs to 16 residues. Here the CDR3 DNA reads TGTGCCAGCAGCCCTAGCGGCAGGACTAACACCGGGGAGCTGTTTTTT. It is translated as CASSPSGRTNTGELFF.

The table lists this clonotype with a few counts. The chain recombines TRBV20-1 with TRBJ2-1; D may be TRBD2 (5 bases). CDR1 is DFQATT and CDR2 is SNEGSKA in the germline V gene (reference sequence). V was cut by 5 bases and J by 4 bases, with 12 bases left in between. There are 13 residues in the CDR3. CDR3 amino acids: CSARSGLYNEQFF. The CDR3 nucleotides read TGCAGTGCTCGATCTGGACTGTACAATGAGCAGTTCTTC.

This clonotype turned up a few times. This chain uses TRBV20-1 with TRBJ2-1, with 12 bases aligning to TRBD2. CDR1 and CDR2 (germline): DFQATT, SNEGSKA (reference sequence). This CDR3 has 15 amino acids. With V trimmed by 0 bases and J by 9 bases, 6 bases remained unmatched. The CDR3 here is CSARDPSGRGVEQFF. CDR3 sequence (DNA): TGCAGTGCTAGAGATCCTAGCGGGAGGGGGGTTGAGCAGTTCTTC.

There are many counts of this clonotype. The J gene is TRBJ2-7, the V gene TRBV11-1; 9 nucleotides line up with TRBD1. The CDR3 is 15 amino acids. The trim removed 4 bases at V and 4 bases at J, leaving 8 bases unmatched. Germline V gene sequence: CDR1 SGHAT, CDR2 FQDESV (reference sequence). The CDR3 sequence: CASSSSGTGTYEQYF. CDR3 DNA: TGTGCCAGCAGCTCTTCCGGGACAGGGACTTACGAGCAGTACTTC.

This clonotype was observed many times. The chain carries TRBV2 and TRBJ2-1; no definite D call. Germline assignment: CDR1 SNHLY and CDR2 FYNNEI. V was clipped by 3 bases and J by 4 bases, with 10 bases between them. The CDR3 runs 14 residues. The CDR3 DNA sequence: TGTGCCAGCAGTGACTCCTCCCCTTACAATGAGCAGTTCTTC. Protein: CASSDSSPYNEQFF.

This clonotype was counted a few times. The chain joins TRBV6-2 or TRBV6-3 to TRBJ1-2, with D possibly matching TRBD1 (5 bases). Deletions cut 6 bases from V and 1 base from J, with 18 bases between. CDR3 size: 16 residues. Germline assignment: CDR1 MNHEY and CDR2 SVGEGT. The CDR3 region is CASSPAGFRLNYGYTF. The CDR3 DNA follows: TGTGCCAGCAGCCCCGCAGGGTTCCGTCTTAACTATGGCTACACCTTC.

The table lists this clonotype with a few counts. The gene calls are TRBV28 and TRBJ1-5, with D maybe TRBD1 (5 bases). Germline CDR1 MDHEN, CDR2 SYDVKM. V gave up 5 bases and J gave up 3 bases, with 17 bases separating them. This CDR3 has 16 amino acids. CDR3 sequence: CASSEATGNNNQPQHF. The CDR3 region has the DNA TGTGCCAGCAGTGAAGCCACAGGTAATAACAATCAGCCCCAGCATTTT.

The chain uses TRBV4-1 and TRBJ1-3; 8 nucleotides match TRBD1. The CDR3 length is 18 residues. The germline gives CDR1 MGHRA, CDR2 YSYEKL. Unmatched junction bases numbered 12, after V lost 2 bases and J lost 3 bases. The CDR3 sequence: CASSQNLFGQGGGNTIYF. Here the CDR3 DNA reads TGCGCCAGCAGCCAAAACCTATTCGGACAGGGTGGTGGAAACACCATATATTTT.

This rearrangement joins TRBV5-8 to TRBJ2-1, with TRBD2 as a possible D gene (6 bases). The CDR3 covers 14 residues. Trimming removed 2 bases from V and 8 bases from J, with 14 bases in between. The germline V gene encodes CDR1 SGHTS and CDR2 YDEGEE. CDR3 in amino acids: CASSLFPGGDEQFF. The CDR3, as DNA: TGTGCCAGCAGCTTATTCCCCGGGGGAGATGAGCAGTTCTTC.

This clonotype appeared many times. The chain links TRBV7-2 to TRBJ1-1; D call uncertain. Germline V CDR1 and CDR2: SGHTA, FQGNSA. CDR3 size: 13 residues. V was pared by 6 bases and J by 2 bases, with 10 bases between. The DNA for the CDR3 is TGTGCCAGCAGTGCAGGAATTAACACTGAAGCTTTCTTT. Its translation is CASSAGINTEAFF.

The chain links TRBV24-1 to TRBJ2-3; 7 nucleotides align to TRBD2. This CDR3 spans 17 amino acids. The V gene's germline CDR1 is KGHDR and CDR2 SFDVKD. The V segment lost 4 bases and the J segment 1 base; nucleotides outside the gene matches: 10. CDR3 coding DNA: TGTGCCACCAGTGAAGTCTCCGGGACTACTGGCACAGATACGCAGTATTTT. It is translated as CATSEVSGTTGTDTQYF.

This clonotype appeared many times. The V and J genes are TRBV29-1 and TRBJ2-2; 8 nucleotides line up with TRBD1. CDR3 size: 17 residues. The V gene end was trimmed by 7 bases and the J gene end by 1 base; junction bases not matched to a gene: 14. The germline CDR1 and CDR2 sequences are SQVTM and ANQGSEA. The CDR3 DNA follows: TGCAGCGCCAAAGACCCGGACAGGGCGGGGAACACCGGGGAGCTGTTTTTT. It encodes CSAKDPDRAGNTGELFF.

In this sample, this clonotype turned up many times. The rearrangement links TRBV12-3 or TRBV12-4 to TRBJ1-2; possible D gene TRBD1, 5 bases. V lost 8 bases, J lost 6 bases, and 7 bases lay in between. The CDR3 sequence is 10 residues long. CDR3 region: CASSRDGYTF. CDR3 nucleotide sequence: TGTGCCAGCTCCAGGGATGGCTACACCTTC.

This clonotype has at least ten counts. CDR3 protein: CSVYREDGYTF. CDR3 nucleotides: TGCAGCGTATACAGGGAGGATGGCTACACCTTC. This chain joins TRBV29-1 and TRBJ1-2, with D possibly being TRBD1 (6 bases). The CDR3 is 11 residues long. Germline V gene data show CDR1 as SQVTM and CDR2 as ANQGSEA. Trimming cost V 6 bases and J 6 bases, with 11 bases left between them.

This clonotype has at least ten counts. In DNA form, the CDR3 reads TGTGCCAGCAGTTTGCCTCGGGTCAGGAGTGGGGATGAGCAGTTCTTC. Translating gives CASSLPRVRSGDEQFF. V is TRBV28 and J is TRBJ2-5; no reliable D call. TRBJ2-1 matches the DNA end more closely, so the J call is doubtful. Looked up from germline, CDR1 is MDHEN and CDR2 is SYDVKM. The CDR3 length is 16 residues.

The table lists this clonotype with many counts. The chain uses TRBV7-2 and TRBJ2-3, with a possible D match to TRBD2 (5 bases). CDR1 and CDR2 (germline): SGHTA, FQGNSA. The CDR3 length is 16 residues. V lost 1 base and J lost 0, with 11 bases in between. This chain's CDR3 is CASSLVRLASTDTQYF. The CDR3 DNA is TGTGCCAGCAGCTTAGTACGGCTAGCCAGCACAGATACGCAGTATTTT.

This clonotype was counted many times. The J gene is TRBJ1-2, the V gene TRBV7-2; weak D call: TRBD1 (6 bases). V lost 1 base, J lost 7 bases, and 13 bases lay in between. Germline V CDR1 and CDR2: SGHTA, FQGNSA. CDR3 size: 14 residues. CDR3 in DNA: TGTGCCAGCAGCTTAGACACAGGGAATGGTGGCTACACCTTC. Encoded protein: CASSLDTGNGGYTF.

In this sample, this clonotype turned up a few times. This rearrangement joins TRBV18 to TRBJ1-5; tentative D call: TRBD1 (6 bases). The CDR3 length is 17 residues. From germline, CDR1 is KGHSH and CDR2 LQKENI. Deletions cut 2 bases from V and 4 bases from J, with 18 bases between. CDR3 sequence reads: CASSPIPTGYQNQPQHF. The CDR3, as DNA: TGTGCCAGCTCACCAATCCCTACAGGGTATCAAAATCAGCCCCAGCATTTT. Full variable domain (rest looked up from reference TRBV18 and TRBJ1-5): NAGVMQNPRHLVRRRGQEARLRCSPMKGHSHVYWYRQLPEEGLKFMVYLQKENIIDESGMPKERFSAEFPKEGPSILRIQQVVRGDSAAYFCASSPIPTGYQNQPQHFGDGTRLSIL.

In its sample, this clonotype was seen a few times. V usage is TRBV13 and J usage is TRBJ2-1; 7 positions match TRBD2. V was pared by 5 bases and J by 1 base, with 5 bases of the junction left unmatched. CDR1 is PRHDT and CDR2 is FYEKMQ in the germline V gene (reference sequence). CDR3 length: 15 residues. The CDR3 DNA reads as TGTGCCAGCAGCACAAGACTAGCTTCCTACAATGAGCAGTTCTTC. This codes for CASSTRLASYNEQFF.

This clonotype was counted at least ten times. CDR3 loop: CASSFRRNEQFF. The CDR3 region has the DNA TGTGCCAGCAGTTTTAGAAGAAATGAGCAGTTCTTC. The chain links TRBV28 to TRBJ2-1; D is ambiguous. Germline-derived CDR1 and CDR2 are MDHEN and SYDVKM. This CDR3 contains 12 residues. Trimming left V 3 bases short and J 7 bases short, with 7 bases between.

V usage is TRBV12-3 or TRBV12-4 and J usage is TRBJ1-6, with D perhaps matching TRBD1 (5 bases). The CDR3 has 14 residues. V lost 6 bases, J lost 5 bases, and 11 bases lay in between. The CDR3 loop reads CASSRDGNNSPLHF. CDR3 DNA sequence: TGTGCCAGCAGCCGGGACGGAAATAATTCACCCCTCCACTTT.

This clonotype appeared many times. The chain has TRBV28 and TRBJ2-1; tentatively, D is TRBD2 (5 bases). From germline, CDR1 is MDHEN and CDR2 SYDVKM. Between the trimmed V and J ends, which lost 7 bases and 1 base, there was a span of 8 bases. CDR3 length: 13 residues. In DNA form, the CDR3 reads TGTGCCAGCAAGGGAGTTTCCTACAATGAGCAGTTCTTC. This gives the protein CASKGVSYNEQFF.

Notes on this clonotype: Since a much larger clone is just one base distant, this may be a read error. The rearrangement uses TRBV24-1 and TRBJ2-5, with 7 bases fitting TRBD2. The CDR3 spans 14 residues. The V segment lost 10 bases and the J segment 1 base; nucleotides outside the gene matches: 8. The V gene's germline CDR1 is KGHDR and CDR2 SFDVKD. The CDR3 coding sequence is TGTGCCACGGCTGGCGGGAGACTCCAAGAGACCCAGTACTTC. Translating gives CATAGGRLQETQYF.

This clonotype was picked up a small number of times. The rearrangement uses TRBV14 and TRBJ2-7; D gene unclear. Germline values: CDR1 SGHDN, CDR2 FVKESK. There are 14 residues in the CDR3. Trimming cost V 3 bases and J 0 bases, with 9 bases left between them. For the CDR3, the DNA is TGTGCCAGCAGCCACGACGGAAACTCCTACGAGCAGTACTTC. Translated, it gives CASSHDGNSYEQYF.

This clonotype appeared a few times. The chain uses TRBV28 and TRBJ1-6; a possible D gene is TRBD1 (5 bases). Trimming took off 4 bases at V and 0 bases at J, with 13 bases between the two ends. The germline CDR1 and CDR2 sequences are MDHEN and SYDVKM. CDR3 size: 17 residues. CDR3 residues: CASSSRDWGSYNSPLHF. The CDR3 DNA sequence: TGTGCCAGCAGTTCCAGGGATTGGGGCTCCTATAATTCACCCCTCCACTTT.

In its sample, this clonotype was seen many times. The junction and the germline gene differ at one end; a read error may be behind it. The CDR3 sequence is CASSLQGGTEAFF. The DNA of the CDR3 is TGTGCCAGCAGCTTGCAGGGAGGCACTGAAGCTTTCTTT. The chain combines TRBV5-1 with TRBJ1-1; a possible D gene is TRBD1 (5 bases). The germline V gene has CDR1 SGHRS and CDR2 YFSETQ. CDR3 length: 13 amino acids.